The 16 T cell receptor beta chains below were found in one sample sequenced in a study of patients and donors after allogeneic stem cell transplantation. One entry per CDR3 protein, called by TCRdb with MiXCR from the RT-PCR reads. The sample has hundreds of thousands of distinct CDR3 sequences, under 20% seen once. The sequencing input was blood, either unsorted or a sorted T cell fraction (not recorded which). The origin of the receptors is a human donor who was either an allogeneic HSCT recipient or a stem cell or donor lymphocyte infusion donor (not recorded which). It is not recorded whose cells these are; they may come from a transplant donor.

This clonotype was seen a handful of times. This chain connects TRBV20-1 to TRBJ2-7; a possible D gene is TRBD2 (5 bases). This CDR3 spans 14 amino acids. Germline V gives CDR1 DFQATT, CDR2 SNEGSKA (reference sequence). V was clipped by 5 bases and J by 5 bases, with 19 bases between them. CDR3 region: CSALHPPGGDEQYF. The CDR3 nucleotides read TGCAGTGCTCTCCATCCCCCAGGAGGAGACGAGCAGTACTTC.

The CDR3 sequence: CASSPPKGNTIYF. As DNA, the CDR3 is TGTGCCAGCAGTCCACCCAAGGGAAACACCATATATTTT. The J gene is TRBJ1-3, the V gene TRBV7-3, with D unresolved. This CDR3 comprises 13 residues. Germline V CDR1 and CDR2: SGHTA, FQGTGA. Trimming took off 6 bases at V and 4 bases at J, with 10 bases between the two ends. Filled out from reference TRBV7-3 and TRBJ1-3, the complete variable domain reads GAGVSQTPSNKVTEKGKYVELRCDPISGHTALYWYRQSLGQGPEFLIYFQGTGAADDSGLPNDRFFAVRPEGSVSTLKIQRTERGDSAVYLCASSPPKGNTIYFGEGSWLTVV.

This clonotype was counted between two and nine times. This CDR3 is CASSDSFTGALNEQYF. CDR3 DNA: TGTGCCAGCAGTGACTCGTTCACAGGGGCTTTAAACGAGCAGTACTTC. The chain links TRBV6-4 to TRBJ2-7, with 7 positions matching TRBD1. The CDR3 length is 16 residues. Per the germline V gene, CDR1 is MRHNA and CDR2 is SNTAGT. J gave up 5 bases and V 0 bases, and 10 bases lay outside the gene matches.

The table lists this clonotype with a few counts. This chain joins TRBV4-1 and TRBJ1-6; a weak D match, TRBD1 (5 bases). This CDR3 spans 13 amino acids. V was clipped by 5 bases and J by 8 bases, with 10 bases between them. CDR1 is MGHRA and CDR2 is YSYEKL in the germline V gene. This chain's CDR3 is CASSIGTHSPLHF. CDR3 nucleotides: TGCGCCAGCAGCATCGGGACTCATTCACCCCTCCACTTT.

The table lists this clonotype with a few counts. The V call is TRBV10-3, the J call TRBJ2-7; D gene unclear. From germline, CDR1 is ENHRY and CDR2 SYGVKD. V lost 0 bases and J lost 4, with 7 bases in between. The length of the CDR3 is 13 residues. The DNA for the CDR3 is TGTGCCATCAGTGAGTCGATAGTGTACGAGCAGTACTTC. It specifies CAISESIVYEQYF.

In this sample, this clonotype turned up a few times. The chain is built from TRBV3-1 and TRBJ2-7; the D gene is possibly TRBD2 (5 bases). Germline CDR1 and CDR2: LGHDT and YNNKEL (reference sequence). V was cut by 5 bases and J by 7 bases, with 9 bases left in between. The CDR3 has 11 amino acids. The CDR3 DNA is TGTGCCAGCAGCAGGACGGGGGAGCAGTACTTC. This codes for CASSRTGEQYF.

In this sample, this clonotype turned up a few times. This chain connects TRBV7-9 to TRBJ1-1; possibly TRBD1 for D (5 bases). Germline lookup yields CDR1 SEHNR and CDR2 FQNEAQ (reference sequence). The CDR3 spans 11 residues. V dropped 8 bases and J dropped 6 bases, with 10 bases sitting between them. CDR3 nucleotide sequence: TGTGCCAGCCCCACGGGGGCTGAAGCTTTCTTT. Protein: CASPTGAEAFF.

This clonotype has only a few counts. This rearrangement joins TRBV5-1 to TRBJ2-5; TRBD2 is a possible D gene (5 bases). There are 13 residues in the CDR3. CDR1 SGHRS and CDR2 YFSETQ come from the germline V gene. Trimming removed 4 bases from V and 3 bases from J, with 10 bases in between. The DNA of the CDR3 is TGCGCCAGCAGCGGGAGCGGAAAAGAGACCCAGTACTTC. It codes for CASSGSGKETQYF.

This clonotype was counted a few times. The V and J genes are TRBV14 and TRBJ2-1, with D possibly matching TRBD2 (7 bases). The CDR3 has 17 residues. Germline V gene lookup returns CDR1 SGHDN and CDR2 FVKESK. V was pared by 4 bases and J by 1 base, with 17 bases between. The CDR3 protein is CASSPPRAGASYNEQFF. The CDR3 DNA reads as TGTGCCAGCAGCCCCCCGAGGGCGGGGGCTTCCTACAATGAGCAGTTCTTC.

There are many counts of this clonotype. The chain carries TRBV20-1 and TRBJ1-1, with D tentatively TRBD1 (6 bases). This CDR3 is built from 14 residues. The V gene's germline CDR1 is DFQATT and CDR2 SNEGSKA (reference sequence). V was shortened by 3 bases and J by 3 bases, with 14 bases between the two germline ends. CDR3 residues: CSARRSRGYTEAFF. For the CDR3, the DNA is TGCAGTGCTAGGAGGAGTAGGGGGTACACTGAAGCTTTCTTT.

This clonotype was recorded at least ten times. This sequence joins TRBV30 and TRBJ1-1; maybe TRBD1 (5 bases). This CDR3 region has 15 residues. Germline-derived CDR1 and CDR2 are GTSNPN and SVGIG (reference sequence). Trimming stripped 0 bases from V and 1 base from J, with 12 bases between. The CDR3 DNA reads TGTGCCTGGAGTGTGTGGGGAGGGACGAACACTGAAGCTTTCTTT. It is translated as CAWSVWGGTNTEAFF.

This clonotype was recorded at least ten times. This chain joins TRBV12-3 or TRBV12-4 and TRBJ2-7, with 11 nucleotides matching TRBD2. The CDR3 has 16 residues. The trim removed 3 bases at V and 0 bases at J, leaving 4 bases unmatched. DNA of the CDR3: TGTGCCAGCAGTTTTCTAGCGGGAGGTAGCTCCTACGAGCAGTACTTC. Protein: CASSFLAGGSSYEQYF.

This clonotype was found a few times. As DNA, the CDR3 is TGTGCCAGCAGCTTAACAGAGTCCACGGGGGGCTACACCTTC. The encoded protein is CASSLTESTGGYTF. This chain uses TRBV7-9 with TRBJ1-2; the D is unclear. This CDR3 is 14 amino acids long. V was clipped by 2 bases and J by 8 bases, with 15 bases between them. Per germline, CDR1 SEHNR and CDR2 FQNEAQ (reference sequence).

A few counts support this clonotype. The chain employs TRBV6-2 or TRBV6-3 and TRBJ2-3; D not certain. The germline gives CDR1 MNHEY, CDR2 SVGEGT. V was trimmed by 0 bases and J by 6 bases, leaving 7 bases between them. This CDR3 has 13 residues. CDR3 region: CASSYSNEDTQYF. The CDR3 nucleotides read TGTGCCAGCAGTTACTCGAATGAGGATACGCAGTATTTT.

This clonotype appeared many times. This chain joins TRBV12-3 or TRBV12-4 and TRBJ2-1; 13 nucleotides align to TRBD2. V shed 2 bases and J 8 bases; nucleotides not matched to a gene: 6. This CDR3 spans 16 amino acids. The CDR3 reads CASSLWGLAGSYEQFF. CDR3 nucleotide sequence: TGTGCCAGCAGTTTATGGGGACTAGCGGGAAGCTATGAGCAGTTCTTC.

This clonotype was detected only a few times. This chain connects TRBV11-2 to TRBJ1-2; 7 bases line up with TRBD1. The V gene end was trimmed by 0 bases and the J gene end by 0 bases; junction bases not matched to a gene: 1. Germline assignment: CDR1 SGHAT and CDR2 FQNNGV. The CDR3 sequence is 15 residues long. The CDR3 nucleotides are TGTGCCAGCAGCTTAGAAGGGACAGCTAACTATGGCTACACCTTC. It codes for CASSLEGTANYGYTF.